The 23 T cell receptor beta chains below were found in one sample sequenced in a study of PD-1 blockade in classical Hodgkin lymphoma. Patients all relapsed after autologous stem cell transplantation, and there was variation in brentuximab vedotin exposure. Some clones are missing from TCRdb's copy, which holds only in-frame ones; the method was immunoSEQ multiplex PCR. The sample contains tens of thousands of clones, around 73% of which appear only once. Sequencing was performed on peripheral blood mononuclear cells (PBMCs), taken before the second cycle of nivolumab. These receptors originate from a human donor with classical Hodgkin lymphoma.

This clone was counted once. The chain links TRBV19 to TRBJ1-5; 7 bases are shared with TRBD1. V was clipped by 3 bases and J by 8 bases; unmatched bases: 4. The germline V gene encodes CDR1 LNHDA and CDR2 SQIVND (reference sequence). The CDR3 covers 13 residues. The CDR3 protein is CASSIRGNEPQHF. CDR3 DNA: TGTGCCAGTAGTATCAGGGGGAACGAGCCCCAGCATTTT.

This rearrangement joins TRBV7-8 to TRBJ2-1; the D is unclear. From germline, CDR1 is SGHVS and CDR2 FQNEAQ. The germline V and J ends were trimmed by 2 bases and 9 bases, with 8 bases remaining between them. The CDR3 spans 12 residues. Here the CDR3 DNA reads TGTGCCAGCAGCTTACCTGGCACTGAGCAGTTCTTC. Its protein product is CASSLPGTEQFF.

This clone was seen just once. The gene calls are TRBV6-5 and TRBJ2-2; D remains ambiguous. Between the trimmed V and J ends, which lost 0 bases and 7 bases, there was a span of 9 bases. This CDR3 region has 14 residues. CDR1 and CDR2 from the germline V gene are MNHEY and SVGAGI. CDR3 DNA sequence: TGTGCCAGCAGTTACTCGCCGACTGGCGGGGAGCTGTTTTTT. Translating it yields CASSYSPTGGELFF.

The chain uses TRBV6-6 and TRBJ1-1; no clear D gene. The CDR3 extends over 13 amino acids. Looked up from germline, CDR1 is MNHNY and CDR2 is SVGAGI (reference sequence). Trimming left V 1 base short and J 11 bases short, with 14 bases between. The CDR3 coding sequence is TGTGCCAGCAGTTACTTTGAAGGTTTTATCGCTTTCTTT. Translation gives CASSYFEGFIAFF.

In regard to this clone: An end of the junction does not agree with germline; a read error may underlie this. The chain uses TRBV9 and TRBJ2-2; possible D gene TRBD2, 5 bases. CDR1 and CDR2 (germline): SGDLS, YYNGEE. The CDR3 has 11 amino acids. The CDR3: CASSGGWELLF. As DNA, the CDR3 is TGTGCCAGCAGTGGAGGATGGGAGCTGCTTTTT.

The rearrangement links TRBV7-2 to TRBJ2-3; no clear D gene. Per the germline V gene, CDR1 is SGHTA and CDR2 is FQGNSA. Deletions cut 2 bases from V and 0 bases from J, with 3 bases between. This CDR3 contains 13 residues. The CDR3, as DNA: TGTGCCAGCAGCTTAATGAGCACAGATACGCAGTATTTT. This translates into CASSLMSTDTQYF.

The chain links TRBV11-2 to TRBJ2-2; the D gene is possibly TRBD2 (5 bases). Trimming pared 1 base from V and 9 bases from J, leaving 6 bases between. Germline V gene lookup returns CDR1 SGHAT and CDR2 FQNNGV. The CDR3 consists of 12 residues. The CDR3 bases are TGTGCCAGCAGCTTAGTCGGGAGGGAGCTGTTTTTT. It specifies CASSLVGRELFF.

The chain uses TRBV2 and TRBJ2-3, with 12 bases that match TRBD1. CDR3 length: 14 amino acids. CDR1 is SNHLY and CDR2 is FYNNEI in the germline V gene. The V and J ends lost 10 bases and 2 bases, in that order; junction bases with no gene match: 4. CDR3 bases: TGTGCCATCACGGGACAGGGGGCCACAGATACGCAGTATTTT. Its translation: CAITGQGATDTQYF.

This chain connects TRBV29-1 to TRBJ1-2; the match to TRBD1 covers 8 bases. V lost 6 bases and J lost 2; bases outside the gene matches: 8. This CDR3 is built from 14 residues. Germline V gene lookup returns CDR1 SQVTM and CDR2 ANQGSEA. CDR3 in amino acids: CSVAGTGSNYGYTF. The CDR3 DNA reads as TGCAGCGTAGCCGGGACAGGCTCGAACTATGGCTACACCTTC.

This clone was observed a handful of times. The gene calls are TRBV7-9 and TRBJ1-5, with 7 bases matching TRBD1. Trimming cost V 5 bases and J 4 bases; bases outside gene matches: 11. This CDR3 is 16 amino acids long. The germline CDR1 and CDR2 sequences are SEHNR and FQNEAQ (reference sequence). The CDR3 DNA follows: TGTGCCAGCAGCCTAGGGGGAGGGGGCAAGAATCAGCCCCAGCATTTT. Amino acid sequence: CASSLGGGGKNQPQHF.

This clone has a count of ten or more. The rearrangement uses TRBV19 and TRBJ2-3; D tentatively reads TRBD1 or TRBD2 (5 bases each). Trimming took off 2 bases at V and 4 bases at J, with 10 bases between the two ends. Germline V gene data show CDR1 as LNHDA and CDR2 as SQIVND (reference sequence). The CDR3 runs 14 residues. DNA of the CDR3: TGTGCCAGTAGTATACGAGGGGCGGCAGATACGCAGTATTTT. Protein sequence: CASSIRGAADTQYF. The full variable domain, in which reference TRBV19 and TRBJ2-3 provide the parts outside the CDR3, is DGGITQSPKYLFRKEGQNVTLSCEQNLNHDAMYWYRQDPGQGLRLIYYSQIVNDFQKGDIAEGYSVSREKKESFPLTVTSAQKNPTAFYLCASSIRGAADTQYFGPGTRLTVL.

This rearrangement joins TRBV10-3 to TRBJ2-3; 7 nucleotides align to TRBD2. J was trimmed by 6 bases and V by 8 bases; bases with no gene match: 8. CDR3 length: 13 amino acids. Germline values: CDR1 ENHRY, CDR2 SYGVKD. The CDR3 DNA reads as TGTGCCATCCAGGGTAGCGGGTTGGATACGCAGTATTTT. Protein sequence: CAIQGSGLDTQYF.

V usage is TRBV9 and J usage is TRBJ1-2; unclear D gene. Per germline, CDR1 SGDLS and CDR2 YYNGEE. V dropped 4 bases and J dropped 6 bases, with 16 bases sitting between them. CDR3 size: 14 residues. The CDR3 DNA follows: TGTGCCAGCAGCCCCCGGTTCGTAGCCCATGGCTACACCTTC. This encodes CASSPRFVAHGYTF.

J is TRBJ1-5 and V is TRBV6-5, with 7 bases fitting TRBD1. In germline, CDR1 is MNHEY, CDR2 SVGAGI. Trimming cost V 5 bases and J 3 bases; bases outside gene matches: 4. This CDR3 region has 14 residues. CDR3 nucleotide sequence: TGTGCCAGCAGTCGGGACAGTCCCAATCAGCCCCAGCATTTT. Protein sequence: CASSRDSPNQPQHF.

The chain joins TRBV30 to TRBJ1-6, with TRBD1 identical over 10 bases. The CDR3 contains 19 residues. V dropped 3 bases and J dropped 6; count of bases not matched to a gene: 17. Germline assignment: CDR1 GTSNPN and CDR2 SVGIG (reference sequence). The CDR3 reads CAWSVWGAGTGVLNSPLHF. DNA for the CDR3: TGTGCCTGGAGCGTCTGGGGGGCCGGGACAGGGGTGCTTAATTCACCCCTCCACTTT.

The rearrangement uses TRBV7-9 and TRBJ1-1; D is possibly TRBD1 (5 bases). Trimming removed 5 bases from V and 0 bases from J, with 10 bases in between. Germline-derived CDR1 and CDR2 are SEHNR and FQNEAQ (reference sequence). CDR3 length: 14 amino acids. The CDR3 region has the DNA TGTGCCAGCAGCCGGGGACTAATGAACACTGAAGCTTTCTTT. Protein: CASSRGLMNTEAFF.

V is TRBV9 and J is TRBJ2-5; D not resolved. TRBJ2-7 explains the end of the DNA better; the J call may be wrong. Germline CDR1 SGDLS, CDR2 YYNGEE. The CDR3 runs 13 residues. Written as DNA, the CDR3 is TGTGCCAGCAGCGTAGCTCCCAGTTACGAGCAGTACTTC. This gives the protein CASSVAPSYEQYF.

This clone was counted many times. This rearrangement joins TRBV4-1 to TRBJ2-7; D not certain. Germline V gene sequence: CDR1 MGHRA, CDR2 YSYEKL. Trimming left V 0 bases short and J 5 bases short, with 17 bases between. The CDR3 runs to 16 residues. CDR3 residues: CASSQDASSFSDEQYF. The DNA for the CDR3 is TGCGCCAGCAGCCAAGATGCGAGCAGCTTCAGCGACGAGCAGTACTTC.

This chain connects TRBV27 to TRBJ1-5; D may be TRBD1 (5 bases). CDR3 length: 17 amino acids. The V gene lost 0 bases and the J gene lost 2 bases, with 14 bases spanning the gap. The germline CDR1 and CDR2 sequences are MNHEY and SMNVEV (reference sequence). The CDR3 DNA is TGTGCCAGCAGTTTATCGGCGGGGGGGGGAGGCAATCAGCCCCAGCATTTT. It specifies CASSLSAGGGGNQPQHF.

In this sample, this clone turned up once. This chain uses TRBV6-6 with TRBJ2-7; tentative D call: TRBD1 (6 bases). Germline CDR1 is MNHNY and CDR2 is SVGAGI (reference sequence). The CDR3 is 15 amino acids. Trimming took off 2 bases at V and 2 bases at J, with 13 bases between the two ends. The CDR3 protein is CASSYPQGRPYEQYF. The CDR3 DNA is TGTGCCAGCAGTTACCCTCAGGGGCGGCCCTACGAGCAGTACTTC.

This sequence joins TRBV18 and TRBJ1-5; 8 nucleotides line up with TRBD1. The CDR3 is made up of 17 amino acids. CDR1 and CDR2 from the germline V gene are KGHSH and LQKENI. J was trimmed by 2 bases and V by 4 bases; bases with no gene match: 10. CDR3 loop: CASSQVRGQRGNQPQHF. The CDR3 DNA is TGTGCCAGCTCACAGGTCAGGGGGCAGAGGGGCAATCAGCCCCAGCATTTT. Full variable domain (remainder filled in from reference TRBV18 and TRBJ1-5): NAGVMQNPRHLVRRRGQEARLRCSPMKGHSHVYWYRQLPEEGLKFMVYLQKENIIDESGMPKERFSAEFPKEGPSILRIQQVVRGDSAAYFCASSQVRGQRGNQPQHFGDGTRLSIL.

The chain couples TRBV28 to TRBJ2-6; 8 nucleotides align to TRBD2. V shed 3 bases, J shed 0 bases, and the junction held 4 bases outside the gene matches. Germline V gene sequence: CDR1 MDHEN, CDR2 SYDVKM. The CDR3 runs 17 residues. The CDR3 nucleotides read TGTGCCAGCAGTTTCCTAGCGGGTCTCTCTGGGGCCAACGTCCTGACTTTC. This gives the protein CASSFLAGLSGANVLTF.

The V call is TRBV4-2, the J call TRBJ1-5; no clear D gene. The CDR3 runs to 15 residues. Germline values: CDR1 LGHNA, CDR2 YNFKEQ. V dropped 0 bases and J dropped 7 bases, with 13 bases sitting between them. The CDR3 DNA sequence: TGTGCCAGCAGCCAAGAATGGAGGGAGGTCCAGCCCCAGCATTTT. Its translation: CASSQEWREVQPQHF.